Listed here are 19 T cell receptor beta chains from one sample, sequenced in a study of beta chain features in type 1 diabetes. All of the isolated RNA was reverse transcribed, so expressed TCRB transcripts were sequenced. Some clones are missing from TCRdb's copy, which holds only in-frame ones; the method was immunoSEQ multiplex PCR. This table holds roughly 130,000 clones, 9.2% found once. Input material: central memory CD4+ T cells from blood. All receptors derive from a man in his late teens or twenties in good health.

This chain joins TRBV7-2 and TRBJ2-1, with 7 bases lining up with TRBD1. The CDR3 totals 14 residues. After removal of 4 bases from V and 2 bases from J, the junction contained 2 bases not matched to a gene. CDR1 is SGHTA and CDR2 is FQGNSA in the germline V gene. CDR3 bases: TGTGCCAGCAGCTCACAGGGGCCCTACAATGAGCAGTTCTTC. Translated, it gives CASSSQGPYNEQFF. Looking up the rest from reference TRBV7-2 and TRBJ2-1 gives the full variable domain: GAGVSQSPSNKVTEKGKDVELRCDPISGHTALYWYRQSLGQGLEFLIYFQGNSAPDKSGLPSDRFSAERTGGSVSTLTIQRTQQEDSAVYLCASSSQGPYNEQFFGPGTRLTVL.

A few counts support this clone. V usage is TRBV4-3 and J usage is TRBJ2-1; D not certain. Trimming took 0 bases from V and 4 from J, leaving 10 bases between them. Germline loops: CDR1 LGHNA, CDR2 YSLEER. CDR3 length: 15 amino acids. CDR3 coding DNA: TGCGCCAGCAGCCAAGATTATTCCAGTTACAATGAGCAGTTCTTC. It encodes CASSQDYSSYNEQFF.

This chain links TRBV9 with TRBJ2-5; 8 bases align to TRBD1. Judging by the DNA end, TRBJ2-7 fits better; the J call may be wrong. The CDR3 spans 15 residues. Germline V gene data show CDR1 as SGDLS and CDR2 as YYNGEE. This CDR3 is CASSVGGTGPYEQYF. The CDR3 DNA sequence: TGTGCCAGCAGCGTAGGGGGGACAGGTCCCTACGAGCAGTACTTC.

This clone was recorded a few times. This sequence joins TRBV5-4 and TRBJ1-1; D gene uncertain. The V gene's germline CDR1 is SGHNT and CDR2 YYREEE (reference sequence). This CDR3 has 13 residues. V lost 4 bases to trimming and J lost 1 base, with 8 bases between them. CDR3 amino acids: CASSAAENTEAFF. DNA of the CDR3: TGTGCCAGCAGCGCCGCAGAGAACACTGAAGCTTTCTTT.

This clone was observed a few times. The chain employs TRBV28 and TRBJ2-7; 11 nucleotides agree with TRBD2. Germline-derived CDR1 and CDR2 are MDHEN and SYDVKM. This CDR3 has 15 amino acids. J gave up 4 bases and V 5 bases, and 7 bases lay outside the gene matches. The CDR3 DNA sequence: TGTGCCAGCAGTCCCCGTAGCGGGGGGGCGTACGAGCAGTACTTC. Translation gives CASSPRSGGAYEQYF.

In its sample, this clone was seen a few times. The chain is built from TRBV6-6 and TRBJ2-6; no definite D call. Germline values: CDR1 MNHNY, CDR2 SVGAGI (reference sequence). The V end was cut by 2 bases, the J end by 1 base, with 3 bases between. The CDR3 runs 14 residues. CDR3 region: CASSYTSGANVLTF. The CDR3 nucleotides are TGTGCCAGCAGTTACACTTCTGGGGCCAACGTCCTGACTTTC.

For the CDR3, the DNA is TGTGCCAGCAGTGGCGACACAGGGGGTTGGGAGACCCAGTACTTC. It encodes CASSGDTGGWETQYF. V usage is TRBV25-1 and J usage is TRBJ2-5; TRBD1 matches at 8 bases. CDR1 is MGHDK, CDR2 SYGVNS, per germline. The CDR3 runs 15 residues. V dropped 4 bases and J dropped 5; count of bases not matched to a gene: 9.

This clone appeared a few times. DNA of the CDR3: TGTGCCAGCAGCCCAAACAGAAACTATGGCTACACCTTC. It codes for CASSPNRNYGYTF. The chain employs TRBV14 and TRBJ1-2; no clear D gene. The CDR3 runs 13 residues. Between the trimmed V and J ends, which lost 4 bases and 2 bases, there was a span of 8 bases. Per the germline V gene, CDR1 is SGHDN and CDR2 is FVKESK. Together with reference TRBV14 and TRBJ1-2, the CDR3 gives the full variable domain: EAGVTQFPSHSVIEKGQTVTLRCDPISGHDNLYWYRRVMGKEIKFLLHFVKESKQDESGMPNNRFLAERTGGTYSTLKVQPAELEDSGVYFCASSPNRNYGYTFGSGTRLTVV.

This clone was observed a handful of times. The chain links TRBV7-8 to TRBJ1-2; D might be TRBD1 (6 bases). Germline V gives CDR1 SGHVS, CDR2 FQNEAQ. The CDR3 runs to 14 residues. V lost 5 bases, J lost 4 bases, and 14 bases lay in between. In nucleotides, the CDR3 is TGTGCCAGCAGCCCGCATCAGGGGTTCTATGGCTACACCTTC. It encodes CASSPHQGFYGYTF.

The table lists this clone with a few counts. The V call is TRBV7-2, the J call TRBJ2-5; D might be TRBD2 (5 bases). This CDR3 comprises 15 residues. V was clipped by 5 bases and J by 5 bases, with 18 bases between them. Germline V CDR1 and CDR2: SGHTA, FQGNSA. The CDR3 sequence is CASSPSPLADETQYF. The CDR3 nucleotides read TGTGCCAGCAGCCCCTCCCCGCTAGCTGATGAGACCCAGTACTTC.

The chain joins TRBV7-2 to TRBJ1-3; perhaps TRBD1 as D (6 bases). The V end was cut by 4 bases, the J end by 2 bases, with 12 bases between. Germline V CDR1 and CDR2: SGHTA, FQGNSA. The length of the CDR3 is 15 residues. CDR3: CASSYQGLAGNTIYF. Here the CDR3 DNA reads TGTGCCAGCAGCTATCAGGGGCTGGCTGGAAACACCATATATTTT.

The V call is TRBV6-5, the J call TRBJ2-3, with 9 bases aligning to TRBD1. The V gene end was trimmed by 7 bases and the J gene end by 4 bases; junction bases not matched to a gene: 9. Germline CDR1 is MNHEY and CDR2 is SVGAGI. The CDR3 totals 15 residues. The CDR3 bases are TGTGCCAGCAAGAGCGGACAGGGGATTTCAGATACGCAGTATTTT. Translating it yields CASKSGQGISDTQYF.

V is TRBV7-6 and J is TRBJ1-1; a possible D gene is TRBD1 (6 bases). Germline values: CDR1 SGHVS, CDR2 FNYEAQ. The V and J ends lost 3 bases and 3 bases respectively, with 8 bases between them. The length of the CDR3 is 13 residues. The CDR3 spells CASSLGGHTEAFF. CDR3 DNA: TGTGCCAGCAGCTTGGGGGGGCACACTGAAGCTTTCTTT.

This clone was observed a handful of times. This chain links TRBV7-9 with TRBJ1-1; the match to TRBD1 covers 8 bases. Germline V gene sequence: CDR1 SEHNR, CDR2 FQNEAQ (reference sequence). Trimming took 1 base from V and 11 from J; bases not matched to a gene: 3. The CDR3 sequence is 12 residues long. The CDR3 region has the DNA TGTGCCAGCAGCTTAGAAGACAGGGGCGCTTTCTTT. The encoded protein is CASSLEDRGAFF.

This clone came up many times. The CDR3 spells CAWSGGRSSYNEQFF. DNA of the CDR3: TGTGCCTGGAGTGGGGGCAGAAGCTCCTACAATGAGCAGTTCTTC. V gene TRBV30 combines with J gene TRBJ2-1, with a possible D match to TRBD1 (5 bases). CDR1 is GTSNPN and CDR2 is SVGIG in the germline V gene (reference sequence). CDR3 length: 15 residues. V was trimmed by 1 base and J by 0 bases, leaving 10 bases between them.

The chain uses TRBV6-5 and TRBJ2-5; tentative D call: TRBD1 (6 bases). Between the trimmed V and J ends, which lost 2 bases and 5 bases, there was a span of 12 bases. The CDR3 runs to 14 residues. Germline V CDR1 and CDR2: MNHEY, SVGAGI. The CDR3 DNA follows: TGTGCCAGCAGTTACAGAGACAGGACGGAGACCCAGTACTTC. Amino acid sequence: CASSYRDRTETQYF.

This clone has a handful of counts. This rearrangement joins TRBV7-2 to TRBJ2-7, with 9 positions matching TRBD1. Germline CDR1 and CDR2: SGHTA and FQGNSA. V lost 5 bases and J lost 2; bases outside the gene matches: 10. The CDR3 extends over 16 amino acids. This CDR3 reads CASSTQMGQGTYEQYF. CDR3 coding DNA: TGTGCCAGCAGCACACAAATGGGACAGGGAACCTACGAGCAGTACTTC.

The chain recombines TRBV2 with TRBJ1-2; 8 bases match TRBD1. Germline V gives CDR1 SNHLY, CDR2 FYNNEI. The CDR3 has 14 residues. With V trimmed by 6 bases and J by 2 bases, 5 bases remained unmatched. As DNA, the CDR3 is TGTGCCAGCAGCCCAGGGACAGGCAACTATGGCTACACCTTC. The encoded protein is CASSPGTGNYGYTF.

This clone was recorded a few times. V gene TRBV7-2 combines with J gene TRBJ2-5; 11 nucleotides agree with TRBD2. Losses at the gene ends were 5 bases for V and 5 bases for J; bases not matched to a gene: 10. CDR1 and CDR2 from the germline V gene are SGHTA and FQGNSA. This CDR3 is 16 amino acids long. The CDR3 region is CASSPPRLAGMETQYF. CDR3 nucleotide sequence: TGTGCCAGCAGCCCCCCCCGACTAGCGGGGATGGAGACCCAGTACTTC.